The 27 T cell receptor beta chains in this list originate from one sample, sequenced in a study of T cells expressing NK-cell markers. With the 5' RACE reads reprocessed, TCRdb shows one record per CDR3 protein and no DNA. Its table records some 500,000 distinct CDR3 sequences. Sequencing was done on a sample of blood T cells: a sorted CD56 or NKG2C T cell subset, CD4+ or CD8+ T cells, or bulk PBMC T cells (not recorded which). The receptors here all came from a woman between 50 and 59 years old in good health.

This chain joins TRBV29-1 and TRBJ2-2; absent DNA, TCRdb's TRBD1 call cannot be checked. Germline assignment: CDR1 SQVTM and CDR2 ANQGSEA. The CDR3 sequence is 14 residues long. CDR3: CSVVGTENTGELFF.

This chain links TRBV5-1 with TRBJ2-2; TCRdb designates TRBD2, a call that cannot be tested without DNA. Germline V gene sequence: CDR1 SGHRS, CDR2 YFSETQ. The CDR3 consists of 21 residues. CDR3 sequence reads: CASSRSGLAGGSILNTGELFF.

The rearrangement uses TRBV10-3 and TRBJ2-5; TCRdb reports TRBD1, a call that lacks DNA to check it against. Germline values: CDR1 ENHRY, CDR2 SYGVKD. The CDR3 has 15 residues. This CDR3 reads CAISESGTGKETQYF.

This CDR3 is CASSLNGYGYTF. The chain employs TRBV7-2 and TRBJ1-2. Per germline, CDR1 SGHTA and CDR2 FQGNSA. CDR3 length: 12 amino acids.

The CDR3 region is CATSDSRGGQAPYEQYF. The V and J genes are TRBV24-1 and TRBJ2-7; the TCRdb call, TRBD1, lacks DNA for checking. CDR3 size: 17 residues. Per the germline V gene, CDR1 is KGHDR and CDR2 is SFDVKD.

V and J are TRBV29-1 and TRBJ1-2. In germline, CDR1 is SQVTM, CDR2 ANQGSEA. The CDR3 covers 16 residues. CDR3 in amino acids: CSVEDSRRAVNYGYTF.

The chain carries TRBV12-3 or TRBV12-4 and TRBJ2-1; TCRdb reports TRBD2, a call that lacks DNA to check it against. This CDR3 comprises 17 residues. CDR3 sequence reads: CASSFPSGTLIYNEQFF.

This chain connects TRBV7-8 to TRBJ1-5. The CDR3 loop spans 14 amino acids. CDR1 is SGHVS and CDR2 is FQNEAQ in the germline V gene. This CDR3 reads CASSLAGANQPQHF.

V and J are TRBV3-1 and TRBJ2-7; TCRdb's D call, TRBD2, is unchecked because there is no DNA. The CDR3 consists of 15 residues. The germline gives CDR1 LGHDT, CDR2 YNNKEL (reference sequence). The CDR3 sequence: CASSQGLHTSYEQYF.

The V gene is TRBV7-6, the J gene TRBJ2-1; TCRdb selects TRBD2, and the lack of DNA leaves this call unchecked. This CDR3 spans 17 amino acids. Germline V CDR1 and CDR2: SGHVS, FNYEAQ. This chain's CDR3 is CASSFPALAGPSNEQFF.

The chain uses TRBV27 and TRBJ2-7; TCRdb's D call of TRBD2 is untestable without DNA. Germline V gene lookup returns CDR1 MNHEY and CDR2 SMNVEV (reference sequence). This CDR3 is built from 14 residues. CDR3 sequence reads: CASRPRAVSYEQYF.

The rearrangement uses TRBV11-2 and TRBJ2-3; without DNA, the TCRdb call of TRBD1 cannot be checked. The CDR3 is made up of 14 amino acids. Germline CDR1 and CDR2: SGHAT and FQNNGV. The CDR3 sequence is CASSIRDLTDTQYF.

V usage is TRBV6-5 and J usage is TRBJ2-2; TCRdb picks TRBD1, but there is no DNA to check that call. This CDR3 is built from 16 residues. Germline CDR1 is MNHEY and CDR2 is SVGAGI. Here the CDR3 reads CASSPLGGATTGELFF.

V and J are TRBV12-5 and TRBJ2-1. Germline assignment: CDR1 LGHNT and CDR2 FRNRAP. The CDR3 sequence is 15 residues long. CDR3 sequence reads: CASGLVRLGDNEQFF.

The rearrangement uses TRBV6-5 and TRBJ1-1. Germline assignment: CDR1 MNHEY and CDR2 SVGAGI. The CDR3 has 15 residues. The CDR3 sequence is CASSYFGRSDTEAFF.

This chain links TRBV12-3 or TRBV12-4 with TRBJ1-1. The length of the CDR3 is 14 residues. CDR3 region: CASSPSPFKNEAFF.

V is TRBV7-2 and J is TRBJ2-5; TCRdb's D gene call, TRBD2, goes unchecked for lack of DNA. The germline V gene encodes CDR1 SGHTA and CDR2 FQGNSA. The CDR3 length is 13 residues. The CDR3 loop is CASSFSSVETQYF.

This chain links TRBV18 with TRBJ2-1; TCRdb selects TRBD2, and the lack of DNA leaves this call unchecked. The CDR3 is made up of 14 amino acids. Per germline, CDR1 KGHSH and CDR2 LQKENI. CDR3 sequence reads: CASSPRTGNNEQFF.

This chain joins TRBV7-3 and TRBJ2-3. The length of the CDR3 is 15 residues. Germline V lookup: CDR1 SGHTA, CDR2 FQGTGA. CDR3 protein: CASRLNPLLTDTQYF.

This chain connects TRBV3-1 to TRBJ2-1; TCRdb picks TRBD2, but there is no DNA to check that call. The CDR3 loop spans 16 amino acids. Germline values: CDR1 LGHDT, CDR2 YNNKEL (reference sequence). This chain's CDR3 is CASSFGLADRYNEQFF.

The chain employs TRBV4-1 and TRBJ2-4; TCRdb's assignment of TRBD1 cannot be checked, as there is no DNA. The CDR3 totals 13 residues. From germline, CDR1 is MGHRA and CDR2 YSYEKL. The CDR3 reads CASSPTRDNIQYF.

V is TRBV5-1 and J is TRBJ1-1. Germline CDR1 reads SGHRS; CDR2 reads YFSETQ. This CDR3 is built from 14 residues. CDR3 residues: CASRYGTANTEAFF. Supplemented by reference TRBV5-1 and TRBJ1-1, the full variable domain reads KAGVTQTPRYLIKTRGQQVTLSCSPISGHRSVSWYQQTPGQGLQFLFEYFSETQRNKGNFPGRFSGRQFSNSRSEMNVSTLELGDSALYLCASRYGTANTEAFFGQGTRLTVV.

The chain is built from TRBV4-1 and TRBJ2-3; TCRdb proposes TRBD2, but this gene call is untestable without DNA. Germline V lookup: CDR1 MGHRA, CDR2 YSYEKL. There are 15 residues in the CDR3. Here the CDR3 reads CASSQVRVGADTQYF.

The rearrangement links TRBV6-1 to TRBJ1-5; no DNA is available, so the TRBD1 call from TCRdb remains unchecked. The CDR3 length is 18 residues. CDR1 and CDR2 (germline): MNHNS, SASEGT. CDR3 sequence reads: CASSASPGGPYSNQPQHF.

The CDR3 region is CASSFNRANQPQHF. This chain joins TRBV6-6 and TRBJ1-5; TCRdb indicates TRBD1, and absent DNA this call remains unverified. Germline-derived CDR1 and CDR2 are MNHNY and SVGAGI (reference sequence). This CDR3 contains 14 residues.

V usage is TRBV12-3 or TRBV12-4 and J usage is TRBJ2-1; the TRBD2 assignment by TCRdb is unverifiable without DNA. CDR3 size: 15 residues. The CDR3 sequence: CASRRAGGGGNEQFF.

The rearrangement joins TRBV4-2 to TRBJ2-1. From germline, CDR1 is LGHNA and CDR2 YNFKEQ. This CDR3 contains 15 residues. CDR3 region: CASSQDLNSYNEQFF.